The 30 T cell receptor beta chains below come from one sample, sequenced in a study of regulatory T cells in long-lasting Graves disease. Time point meaning: newly diagnosed GD, antithyroid drugs for less than 3 months. Following extraction of RNA from PBMCs, that RNA was used to make the TCR library. Building of the TCR beta libraries involved iRepertoire HTBI primers and Arm-PCR of CDR3 regions. MiXCR was run by TCRdb on the multiplex PCR reads, yielding one entry per CDR3 protein. The data show 200,000 to 250,000 distinct CDR3 sequences, around 16% seen once. This material consisted of peripheral blood mononuclear cells (PBMCs), taken at new diagnosis, from a patient treated with antithyroid drugs. The receptors come from a female donor with Graves disease.

V and J are TRBV24-1 and TRBJ1-4; TRBD1 might be the D (6 bases). The V end lost 5 bases, the J end lost 0 bases, and 15 bases lay between the germline ends. CDR3 length: 17 residues. Germline-derived CDR1 and CDR2 are KGHDR and SFDVKD. CDR3 sequence reads: CATSGGQGSTTNEKLFF. CDR3 DNA: TGTGCCACCAGTGGGGGTCAGGGGTCTACAACTAATGAAAAACTGTTTTTT.

Note on this clonotype: A far bigger clonotype differs at one base, so this is likely a read error. The chain is built from TRBV7-3 and TRBJ2-1, with 11 bases matching TRBD1. The CDR3 length is 15 residues. Germline-derived CDR1 and CDR2 are SGHTA and FQGTGA. CDR3 sequence: CASSADRGLYIEQFF. CDR3 bases: TGTGCCAGCAGTGCGGACAGGGGGCTCTACATTGAGCAGTTCTTC.

This clonotype has a count of ten or more. The V and J genes are TRBV10-3 and TRBJ1-5; a weak D match, TRBD1 (6 bases). The germline V gene has CDR1 ENHRY and CDR2 SYGVKD. CDR3 length equals 14 residues. Deletions cut 4 bases from V and 4 bases from J, with 11 bases between. CDR3 coding DNA: TGTGCCATCAGTGGGCAGGGGCTTAATCAGCCCCAGCATTTT. Protein sequence: CAISGQGLNQPQHF.

This clonotype was recorded many times. This rearrangement joins TRBV20-1 to TRBJ2-1, with 7 bases aligning to TRBD1. Trimming at V came to 5 bases and at J to 3 bases, leaving 4 bases not matched to a gene. This CDR3 spans 13 amino acids. Germline CDR1 and CDR2: DFQATT and SNEGSKA (reference sequence). The CDR3 DNA sequence: TGCAGTGCTTCCCGGGACAGCTACAATGAGCAGTTCTTC. Its translation: CSASRDSYNEQFF.

This clonotype was seen a few times. The gene calls are TRBV5-1 and TRBJ2-1; TRBD2 is a possible D gene (5 bases). There are 14 residues in the CDR3. Germline V gene data show CDR1 as SGHRS and CDR2 as YFSETQ. The V end lost 0 bases, the J end lost 5 bases, and 9 bases lay between the germline ends. The CDR3 DNA sequence: TGCGCCAGCAGCTTGGGGAGGACTGACAATGAGCAGTTCTTC. It encodes CASSLGRTDNEQFF.

In this sample, this clonotype turned up a few times. V gene TRBV20-1 combines with J gene TRBJ2-7; no reliable D call. This CDR3 contains 11 residues. Germline CDR1 reads DFQATT; CDR2 reads SNEGSKA (reference sequence). V was cut by 3 bases and J by 6 bases, with 9 bases left in between. The CDR3 nucleotides are TGCAGTGCTAGGGACGGCCTCGAGCAGTACTTC. It translates to CSARDGLEQYF.

This clonotype was detected many times. The chain joins TRBV10-3 to TRBJ2-5, with 9 nucleotides matching TRBD1. The J call could be wrong; TRBJ2-1 is a better fit for the DNA end. The germline CDR1 and CDR2 sequences are ENHRY and SYGVKD. The CDR3 consists of 15 residues. The CDR3 loop is CAIRGLGQGNNEQFF. As DNA, the CDR3 is TGTGCCATCAGGGGTTTGGGACAGGGAAACAATGAGCAGTTCTTC.

Ten or more counts support this clonotype. The chain uses TRBV20-1 and TRBJ2-7, with 9 nucleotides matching TRBD1. V gave up 2 bases and J gave up 5 bases; unmatched junction bases: 7. Looked up from germline, CDR1 is DFQATT and CDR2 is SNEGSKA (reference sequence). The CDR3 has 14 amino acids. For the CDR3, the DNA is TGCAGTGCTAGACCGGGACAGGGATTTAACGAGCAGTACTTC. Its protein is CSARPGQGFNEQYF.

V usage is TRBV28 and J usage is TRBJ1-1, with TRBD1 as a possible D gene (5 bases). V lost 6 bases and J lost 0, with 14 bases in between. This CDR3 is 15 amino acids long. Germline values: CDR1 MDHEN, CDR2 SYDVKM. The DNA of the CDR3 is TGTGCCAGCAGCCCGGGGCCAGAAATGAACACTGAAGCTTTCTTT. It codes for CASSPGPEMNTEAFF.

This clonotype was seen repeatedly, ten times or more. CDR3: CASSLSRTGRDTQYF. The CDR3 bases are TGTGCCAGCAGTTTATCCCGGACAGGTAGAGATACGCAGTATTTT. This rearrangement joins TRBV28 to TRBJ2-3; TRBD1 agrees at 7 bases. V gave up 1 base and J gave up 5 bases; unmatched junction bases: 6. Per the germline V gene, CDR1 is MDHEN and CDR2 is SYDVKM. The CDR3 has 15 residues.

This clonotype has ten or more counts. The J gene is TRBJ2-2, the V gene TRBV10-2; maybe TRBD2 (6 bases). The length of the CDR3 is 15 residues. Trimming removed 4 bases at V and 3 bases at J, with 12 bases between. CDR1 WSHSY and CDR2 SAAADI come from the germline V gene. The CDR3 region has the DNA TGCGCCAGCAGTGCACGGGAGTCATACACCGGGGAGCTGTTTTTT. This sequence encodes CASSARESYTGELFF.

In its sample, this clonotype was seen many times. The chain recombines TRBV9 with TRBJ2-7; maybe TRBD2 (5 bases). The V end was cut by 0 bases, the J end by 1 base, with 11 bases between. CDR1 is SGDLS and CDR2 is YYNGEE in the germline V gene. The CDR3 loop spans 15 amino acids. CDR3 nucleotide sequence: TGTGCCAGCAGCGTAGATGCGGGCCCGTCCTACGAGCAGTACTTC. As protein: CASSVDAGPSYEQYF.

The chain links TRBV24-1 to TRBJ2-5; 10 nucleotides agree with TRBD1. Looked up from germline, CDR1 is KGHDR and CDR2 is SFDVKD. V was pared by 3 bases and J by 5 bases, with 5 bases of the junction left unmatched. The CDR3 contains 15 residues. The CDR3 DNA follows: TGTGCCACCAGTGATCGACAGGGGGCAGGGGAGACCCAGTACTTC. Translated: CATSDRQGAGETQYF.

This clonotype was counted ten times or more. This chain joins TRBV18 and TRBJ2-7; 10 bases fit TRBD1. Losses at the gene ends were 2 bases for V and 5 bases for J; bases not matched to a gene: 6. This CDR3 has 15 residues. CDR1 is KGHSH and CDR2 is LQKENI in the germline V gene. CDR3 loop: CASSPGGTGDHEQYF. The CDR3 nucleotides are TGTGCCAGCTCACCAGGCGGGACAGGGGACCACGAGCAGTACTTC.

This clonotype was found many times. The junction departs from germline at one end; a sequencing error may be responsible. The V call is TRBV7-7, the J call TRBJ2-3; 7 positions match TRBD1. Germline V gene lookup returns CDR1 SSHAT and CDR2 FNYEAQ (reference sequence). The CDR3 contains 14 residues. In DNA form, the CDR3 reads TGTGCTAGCAGCATTGGACAGGGCACAGATACGCAGTATTTT. It encodes CASSIGQGTDTQYF.

Points on this clonotype: A read error likely explains this, since a far larger clone differs by one base. The genes are TRBV2 and TRBJ2-1; D might be TRBD1 (5 bases). The CDR3 runs 13 residues. V was shortened by 4 bases and J by 10 bases, with 14 bases between the two germline ends. Germline V gene sequence: CDR1 SNHLY, CDR2 FYNNEI. The CDR3 loop is CASSGPGRYEQFF. CDR3 in DNA: TGTGCCAGCAGTGGTCCAGGGCGCTACGAGCAGTTCTTC.

In this sample, this clonotype turned up many times. V gene TRBV7-9 combines with J gene TRBJ2-7; the D is unclear. Germline V lookup: CDR1 SEHNR, CDR2 FQNEAQ (reference sequence). V gave up 2 bases and J gave up 5 bases, with 10 bases separating them. The CDR3 contains 13 residues. CDR3: CASSLLGRDEQYF. CDR3 nucleotides: TGTGCCAGCAGCTTATTGGGTAGGGACGAGCAGTACTTC.

This clonotype came up once. The V gene is TRBV10-3, the J gene TRBJ2-3; 14 bases match TRBD2. From germline, CDR1 is ENHRY and CDR2 SYGVKD. The CDR3 is 17 amino acids. The ends lost 10 bases at V and 6 bases at J; junction bases unmatched: 15. For the CDR3, the DNA is TGTGCCACCAGCGAGTCGGGACTAGCGGGAGCAAGGGATACGCAGTATTTT. Its translation: CATSESGLAGARDTQYF.

The gene calls are TRBV6-2 or TRBV6-3 and TRBJ2-5, with D possibly TRBD1 on 5 matching bases. V lost 7 bases, J lost 1 base, and 13 bases lay in between. CDR1 MNHEY and CDR2 SVGEGT come from the germline V gene. This CDR3 has 14 residues. CDR3 region: CASTPGAVQETQYF. In DNA, the CDR3 is TGTGCCAGCACACCTGGGGCAGTCCAAGAGACCCAGTACTTC.

Ten or more counts support this clonotype. This sequence joins TRBV5-6 and TRBJ1-2; D gene unclear. The germline V gene has CDR1 SGHDT and CDR2 YYEEEE. Trimming took 3 bases from V and 8 from J, leaving 20 bases between them. The CDR3 has 15 residues. The DNA of the CDR3 is TGTGCCAGCAGCTCCTCCGAGGTTCCCCGCTCCGGCTACACCTTC. Translated: CASSSSEVPRSGYTF.

This clonotype was seen many times. V and J are TRBV7-6 and TRBJ2-1, with D hard to call. The germline V and J ends were trimmed by 1 base and 3 bases, with 7 bases remaining between them. Germline V gene sequence: CDR1 SGHVS, CDR2 FNYEAQ. The CDR3 contains 14 residues. The DNA of the CDR3 is TGTGCCAGCAGCTTAGATGCAGGCTACAATGAGCAGTTCTTC. It encodes CASSLDAGYNEQFF.

This clonotype has a handful of counts. V gene TRBV7-8 combines with J gene TRBJ2-3; the match to TRBD2 covers 7 bases. V lost 5 bases to trimming and J lost 0 bases; unmatched junction nucleotides: 8. Germline V gene lookup returns CDR1 SGHVS and CDR2 FQNEAQ. The CDR3 spans 16 residues. CDR3 nucleotide sequence: TGTGCCAGCAGCCTATTGCTAGCGGAGAGCACAGATACGCAGTATTTT. This translates into CASSLLLAESTDTQYF. Drawing the rest from reference TRBV7-8 and TRBJ2-3, the complete variable domain is GAGVSQSPRYKVAKRGQDVALRCDPISGHVSLFWYQQALGQGPEFLTYFQNEAQLDKSGLPSDRFFAERPEGSVSTLKIQRTQQEDSAVYLCASSLLLAESTDTQYFGPGTRLTVL.

This clonotype was observed at least ten times. The chain is built from TRBV7-3 and TRBJ2-1; 13 nucleotides line up with TRBD2. V dropped 5 bases and J dropped 9; count of bases not matched to a gene: 13. The CDR3 has 17 residues. Germline V gene sequence: CDR1 SGHTA, CDR2 FQGTGA. The CDR3 region is CASSPHGLAGVGFEQFF. CDR3 DNA sequence: TGTGCCAGCAGCCCCCATGGACTAGCGGGAGTAGGGTTTGAGCAGTTCTTC.

Many counts were recorded for this clonotype. This chain uses TRBV6-2 or TRBV6-3 with TRBJ2-5, with 7 nucleotides matching TRBD2. The CDR3 is 14 residues long. V dropped 4 bases and J dropped 4; count of bases not matched to a gene: 6. In germline, CDR1 is MNHEY, CDR2 SVGEGT. CDR3: CASSSRGGIETQYF. CDR3 bases: TGTGCCAGCAGTTCGCGGGGAGGGATAGAGACCCAGTACTTC.

This clonotype was found a few times. This chain joins TRBV7-9 and TRBJ2-7, with a tentative D call TRBD1 (5 bases). The CDR3 length is 13 residues. Trimming cost V 0 bases and J 6 bases, with 9 bases left between them. CDR1 is SEHNR and CDR2 is FQNEAQ in the germline V gene (reference sequence). The DNA of the CDR3 is TGTGCCAGCAGCTTAGCCACAGGAATCGAGCAGTACTTC. It translates to CASSLATGIEQYF.

The chain combines TRBV19 with TRBJ1-5, with TRBD1 matching 10 bases. V trimming: 7 bases; J trimming: 7 bases; junction bases outside the gene matches: 16. This CDR3 region has 17 residues. Germline-derived CDR1 and CDR2 are LNHDA and SQIVND (reference sequence). The chain's CDR3 is CASTLAWDRGFGQPQHF. Here the CDR3 DNA reads TGTGCCAGTACCCTCGCCTGGGACAGGGGATTTGGACAGCCCCAGCATTTT.

This clonotype was seen a few times. The chain links TRBV7-9 to TRBJ2-1; 13 bases match TRBD2. V lost 3 bases and J lost 6; bases outside the gene matches: 8. Germline assignment: CDR1 SEHNR and CDR2 FQNEAQ (reference sequence). CDR3 length equals 17 residues. The CDR3 reads CASSFVTTSGRLNEQFF. In DNA, the CDR3 is TGTGCCAGCAGCTTCGTCACGACTAGCGGGAGGCTCAATGAGCAGTTCTTC.

In its sample, this clonotype was seen many times. V usage is TRBV29-1 and J usage is TRBJ2-7, with 7 bases lining up with TRBD1. This CDR3 has 16 residues. Unmatched junction bases numbered 17, after V lost 3 bases and J lost 6 bases. Germline lookup yields CDR1 SQVTM and CDR2 ANQGSEA. The CDR3, as DNA: TGCAGCGTTGATGCACAGGGGAGTAATCTCTCTGGCGAGCAGTACTTC. This sequence encodes CSVDAQGSNLSGEQYF.

In this sample, this clonotype turned up many times. The CDR3 DNA reads as TGTGCCAGCAGTTTATCGTTGAGGGGAGGGTCCAATGAGCAGTTCTTC. It is translated as CASSLSLRGGSNEQFF. The rearrangement links TRBV27 to TRBJ2-1; 7 positions match TRBD2. The CDR3 loop spans 16 amino acids. Germline loops: CDR1 MNHEY, CDR2 SMNVEV (reference sequence). V lost 0 bases to trimming and J lost 6 bases; unmatched junction nucleotides: 8.

This sequence joins TRBV6-1 and TRBJ2-2; D gene uncertain. Germline-derived CDR1 and CDR2 are MNHNS and SASEGT. The germline V and J ends were trimmed by 6 bases and 5 bases, with 4 bases remaining between them. The CDR3 contains 11 residues. Written as DNA, the CDR3 is TGTGCCAGCAGATCGACCGGGGAGCTGTTTTTT. The encoded protein is CASRSTGELFF.